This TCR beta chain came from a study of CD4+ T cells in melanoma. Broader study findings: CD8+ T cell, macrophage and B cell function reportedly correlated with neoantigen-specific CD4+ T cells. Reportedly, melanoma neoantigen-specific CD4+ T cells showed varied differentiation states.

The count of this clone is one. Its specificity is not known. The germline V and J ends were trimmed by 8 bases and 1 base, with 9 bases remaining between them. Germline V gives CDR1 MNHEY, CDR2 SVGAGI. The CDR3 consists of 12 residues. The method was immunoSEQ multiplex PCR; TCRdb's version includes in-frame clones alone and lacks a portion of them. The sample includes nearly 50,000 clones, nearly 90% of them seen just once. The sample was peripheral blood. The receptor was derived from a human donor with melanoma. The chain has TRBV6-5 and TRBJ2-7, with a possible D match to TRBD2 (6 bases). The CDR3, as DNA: TGTGCCAGCCGGGGGTTATCCTACGAGCAGTACTTC. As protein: CASRGLSYEQYF.